This TCR beta chain derives from a study of response to subunit inactivated influenza vaccine. Broader study findings: Authors suggested that a seasonal influenza vaccination recruits few new T cells each time.

This clonotype was counted many times. Its antigen is currently unknown. CDR1 LGHNA and CDR2 YSLEER come from the germline V gene. The CDR3 totals 15 residues. Trimming shortened V by 0 bases and J by 5 bases, and 13 bases separated the two germline ends. TCRdb called the RT-PCR reads again in MiXCR, with one record for every CDR3 protein. This table has about 580,000 distinct CDR3 sequences, approximately 14% appearing once. This chain uses TRBV4-3 with TRBJ1-1; D is unclear. The starting material was PBMCs from blood, obtained approximately 12 days after vaccination. The sequence derives from a man aged 45-65 years who received an inactivated influenza vaccine. As DNA, the CDR3 is TGCGCCAGCAGCCAAGAAAGGGCCGTTGGGACTGAAGCTTTCTTT. Residues: CASSQERAVGTEAFF.